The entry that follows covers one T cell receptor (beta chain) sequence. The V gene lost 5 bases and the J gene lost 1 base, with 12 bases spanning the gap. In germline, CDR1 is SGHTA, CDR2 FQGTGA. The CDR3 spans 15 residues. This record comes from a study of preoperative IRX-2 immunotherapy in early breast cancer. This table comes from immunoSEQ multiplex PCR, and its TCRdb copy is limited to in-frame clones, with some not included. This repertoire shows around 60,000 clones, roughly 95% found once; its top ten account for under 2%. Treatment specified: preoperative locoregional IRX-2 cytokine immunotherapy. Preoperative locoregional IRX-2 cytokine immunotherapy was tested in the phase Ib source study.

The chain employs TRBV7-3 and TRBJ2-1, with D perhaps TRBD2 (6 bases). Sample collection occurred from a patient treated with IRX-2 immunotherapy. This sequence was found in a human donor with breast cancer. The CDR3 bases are TGTGCCAGCAGCCTCATCGGGGGTTCCTACAATGAGCAGTTCTTC. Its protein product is CASSLIGGSYNEQFF.